This TCR beta chain originates from a study of T cells after yellow fever vaccination. The CDR3 consists of 14 residues. V was shortened by 3 bases and J by 4 bases, with 10 bases between the two germline ends. TCRdb redid the calling of the 5' RACE reads with MiXCR, one entry per CDR3 protein. The sample holds about 330,000 distinct CDR3 sequences, 6.8% seen once. General study results and limits: Contamination of FACS-sorted repertoires by abundant clonotypes from the bulk population could occur.

At least ten counts were recorded for this clonotype. Its specificity is unknown. The specimen comprised PBMCs, sampled around 45 days after the first yellow fever vaccination. The rearrangement joins TRBV12-3 or TRBV12-4 to TRBJ2-1; TRBD2 might be the D (6 bases). This TCR came from a man aged 18 to 30 who received the YFV17D yellow fever vaccine. The DNA for the CDR3 is TGTGCCAGCAGTTTGCTGGGGGGTTACAATGAGCAGTTCTTC. The encoded protein is CASSLLGGYNEQFF.